These 15 T cell receptor beta chains originate from one sample sequenced in a study of blood T cell repertoires in COVID-19. Generated by immunoSEQ multiplex PCR, the TCRdb table keeps only in-frame clones and is missing some. The sample carries 150,000 to 200,000 clones, about 85% recorded once. Sequencing was done on a sample of peripheral blood. These receptors all come from an older man with COVID-19, enrolled during active disease.

This clone was seen only once. V is TRBV7-3 and J is TRBJ2-3, with 8 positions matching TRBD1. This CDR3 spans 16 amino acids. Trimming took 9 bases from V and 1 from J; bases not matched to a gene: 12. Per the germline V gene, CDR1 is SGHTA and CDR2 is FQGTGA. CDR3: CASISTRDRRTDTQYF. The CDR3 DNA reads as TGTGCCAGTATCTCCACCCGGGACAGGCGCACAGATACGCAGTATTTT.

The chain combines TRBV10-2 with TRBJ1-5, with 8 bases identical to TRBD1. The CDR3 sequence is 16 residues long. The germline CDR1 and CDR2 sequences are WSHSY and SAAADI. Trimming took 0 bases from V and 2 from J; bases not matched to a gene: 3. The CDR3: CASSESRRGRNQPQHF. DNA of the CDR3: TGCGCCAGCAGTGAGTCTCGCAGGGGGCGCAATCAGCCCCAGCATTTT.

The chain couples TRBV5-5 to TRBJ2-3; TRBD1 matches 7 bases. The CDR3 length is 15 residues. V lost 0 bases, J lost 3 bases, and 4 bases stayed unmatched. CDR1 and CDR2 from the germline V gene are SGHKS and YYEKEE (reference sequence). CDR3 bases: TGTGCCAGCAGCTTGGTGGGACAGACAACAGATACGCAGTATTTT. Translating it yields CASSLVGQTTDTQYF.

Only a few counts were recorded for this clone. V and J are TRBV7-7 and TRBJ2-1, with 9 bases identical to TRBD2. Unmatched junction bases numbered 4, after V lost 5 bases and J lost 8 bases. CDR1 SSHAT and CDR2 FNYEAQ come from the germline V gene (reference sequence). The CDR3 covers 13 residues. This chain's CDR3 is CASSQGLADEQFF. DNA for the CDR3: TGTGCCAGCAGCCAGGGACTAGCCGATGAGCAGTTCTTC.

The chain carries TRBV18 and TRBJ1-5, with a tentative D call TRBD1 (6 bases). Germline CDR1 is KGHSH and CDR2 is LQKENI. The CDR3 extends over 15 amino acids. Trimming shortened V by 6 bases and J by 1 base, and 13 bases separated the two germline ends. CDR3 sequence: CASSPGGWSNQPQHF. The CDR3 DNA reads TGTGCCAGCTCGCCTGGGGGCTGGAGCAATCAGCCCCAGCATTTT.

CDR3 residues: CASSASGGNEKLFF. The CDR3 DNA follows: TGTGCCAGCAGCGCTAGTGGGGGGAATGAAAAACTGTTTTTT. The chain has TRBV7-2 and TRBJ1-4, with D possibly TRBD1 on 5 matching bases. The CDR3 spans 14 residues. The germline V gene encodes CDR1 SGHTA and CDR2 FQGNSA. Trimming took 5 bases from V and 5 from J, leaving 12 bases between them.

The rearrangement joins TRBV19 to TRBJ1-1; D unresolved. The CDR3 spans 14 residues. Germline CDR1 and CDR2: LNHDA and SQIVND (reference sequence). V was shortened by 6 bases and J by 1 base, with 12 bases between the two germline ends. In DNA, the CDR3 is TGTGCCAGTAGGAGTCTCCCGGGGAACACTGAAGCTTTCTTT. The encoded protein is CASRSLPGNTEAFF. Filled out from reference TRBV19 and TRBJ1-1, the complete variable domain reads DGGITQSPKYLFRKEGQNVTLSCEQNLNHDAMYWYRQDPGQGLRLIYYSQIVNDFQKGDIAEGYSVSREKKESFPLTVTSAQKNPTAFYLCASRSLPGNTEAFFGQGTRLTVV.

CDR3 coding DNA: TGCAGGGCGACTAGCGGAGAGACCCAGTACTTC. It specifies CRATSGETQYF. The chain couples TRBV20-1 to TRBJ2-5, with TRBD2 matching 9 bases. Germline CDR1 reads DFQATT; CDR2 reads SNEGSKA (reference sequence). The CDR3 length is 11 residues.

The sample holds one count of this clone. This chain joins TRBV7-8 and TRBJ1-5; D is perhaps TRBD1 (6 bases). CDR1 SGHVS and CDR2 FQNEAQ come from the germline V gene. V was clipped by 1 base and J by 6 bases, with 7 bases between them. The CDR3 has 13 amino acids. The CDR3 DNA is TGTGCCAGCAGCTTAGACAGGGTTCAGCCCCAGCATTTT. This encodes CASSLDRVQPQHF.

This chain links TRBV6-2 or TRBV6-3 with TRBJ2-1; possible D gene TRBD1, 5 bases. V lost 6 bases and J lost 2, with 14 bases in between. The CDR3 spans 15 residues. Germline CDR1 reads MNHEY; CDR2 reads SVGEGT. The CDR3 sequence is CASSSYRSPYNEQFF. The CDR3 DNA reads TGTGCCAGCAGCTCGTACAGGTCCCCCTACAATGAGCAGTTCTTC.

This clone was detected a few times. The rearrangement links TRBV5-1 to TRBJ1-4; TRBD1 is a possible D gene (6 bases). There are 15 residues in the CDR3. Germline-derived CDR1 and CDR2 are SGHRS and YFSETQ. Trimming cost V 2 bases and J 6 bases, with 14 bases left between them. The CDR3 protein is CASSLVSGDDEKLFF. The CDR3 DNA reads TGCGCCAGCAGCTTAGTCTCAGGGGATGATGAAAAACTGTTTTTT.

This clone has a handful of counts. The chain has TRBV10-3 and TRBJ1-1, with TRBD1 matching 9 bases. Germline V gene lookup returns CDR1 ENHRY and CDR2 SYGVKD. With V trimmed by 6 bases and J by 0 bases, 8 bases remained unmatched. The CDR3 is made up of 16 amino acids. The CDR3 reads CAISGDRVPLNTEAFF. In DNA form, the CDR3 reads TGTGCCATCAGCGGGGACAGGGTACCCTTGAACACTGAAGCTTTCTTT.

This clone came up a few times. The chain uses TRBV7-2 and TRBJ2-3; TRBD1 matches at 8 bases. V dropped 5 bases and J dropped 3; count of bases not matched to a gene: 10. The CDR3 loop spans 16 amino acids. CDR1 and CDR2 (germline): SGHTA, FQGNSA. The DNA of the CDR3 is TGTGCCAGCAGCAGTCACAGGGGGAGCGGGACAGATACGCAGTATTTT. Protein: CASSSHRGSGTDTQYF.

The chain has TRBV6-5 and TRBJ1-2, with 9 bases lining up with TRBD1. CDR3 length: 16 amino acids. V lost 4 bases and J lost 4; bases outside the gene matches: 10. Germline values: CDR1 MNHEY, CDR2 SVGAGI. The CDR3 region is CASSSGQGLRGYGYTF. CDR3 DNA sequence: TGTGCCAGCAGTTCGGGACAGGGACTAAGGGGCTATGGCTACACCTTC.

J is TRBJ1-5 and V is TRBV2; TRBD1 matches at 7 bases. J gave up 3 bases and V 6 bases, and 5 bases lay outside the gene matches. This CDR3 contains 14 residues. Germline V CDR1 and CDR2: SNHLY, FYNNEI. CDR3 residues: CASSTQGTNQPQHF. The CDR3 nucleotides read TGTGCCAGCAGCACACAGGGGACCAATCAGCCCCAGCATTTT.